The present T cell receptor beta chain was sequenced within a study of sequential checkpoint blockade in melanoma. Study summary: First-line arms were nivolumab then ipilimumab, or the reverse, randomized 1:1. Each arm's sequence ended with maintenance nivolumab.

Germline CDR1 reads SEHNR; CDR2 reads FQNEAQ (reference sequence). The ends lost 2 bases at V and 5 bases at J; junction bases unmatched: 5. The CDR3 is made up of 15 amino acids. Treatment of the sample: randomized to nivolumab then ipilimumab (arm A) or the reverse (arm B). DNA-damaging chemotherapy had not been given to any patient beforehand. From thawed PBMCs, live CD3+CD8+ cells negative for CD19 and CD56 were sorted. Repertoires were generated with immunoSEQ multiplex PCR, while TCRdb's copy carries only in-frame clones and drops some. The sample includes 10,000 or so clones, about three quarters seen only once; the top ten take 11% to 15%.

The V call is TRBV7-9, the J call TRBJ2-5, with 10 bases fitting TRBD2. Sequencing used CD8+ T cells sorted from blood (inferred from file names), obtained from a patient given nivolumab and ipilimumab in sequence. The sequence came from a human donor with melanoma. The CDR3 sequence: CASSLLSGRDETQYF. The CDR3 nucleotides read TGTGCCAGCAGCTTACTGAGCGGGAGGGACGAGACCCAGTACTTC.